The text below deals with one T cell receptor beta chain. This record belongs to a study of technical replicates of blood from several donors. Only in-frame clones appear in the TCRdb table, and some are missing; sequencing was by immunoSEQ multiplex PCR. The sample shows tens of thousands of clones, 95% to 98% of them seen only once. CDR1 is MNHEY, CDR2 SMNVEV, per germline (reference sequence). Trimming shortened V by 2 bases and J by 7 bases, and 9 bases separated the two germline ends. This CDR3 has 13 amino acids. This chain uses TRBV27 with TRBJ2-1; tentatively, D is TRBD1 (5 bases). Sequencing was done on a sample of T cells isolated from PBMCs. The clonotype comes from a human donor in good health. The CDR3 reads CASSLVGVNEQFF. In DNA form, the CDR3 reads TGTGCCAGCAGTTTAGTAGGGGTTAATGAGCAGTTCTTC.